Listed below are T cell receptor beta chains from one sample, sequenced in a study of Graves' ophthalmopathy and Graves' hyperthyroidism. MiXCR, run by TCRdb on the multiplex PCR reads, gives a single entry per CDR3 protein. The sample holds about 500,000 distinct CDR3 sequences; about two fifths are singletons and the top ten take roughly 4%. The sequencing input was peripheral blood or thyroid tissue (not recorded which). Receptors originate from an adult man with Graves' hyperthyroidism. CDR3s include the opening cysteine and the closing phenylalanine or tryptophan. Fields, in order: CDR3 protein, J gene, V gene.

CATSDYRQGGDEQFF,NA,TRBV24-1
CASSLERGSPYEQYF,TRBJ2-7,TRBV7-2
CATSEPGQGGYEQFF,NA,TRBV24-1
CASSPPASGSYEQYF,TRBJ2-7,TRBV7-9
CASSVDSGGSPQHF,TRBJ1-5,TRBV5-1
CASSNGVDNNSPLHF,TRBJ1-6,TRBV4-1
CSAIPLGQYYEQYF,TRBJ2-7,TRBV20-1
CSAVGGVNQPQHF,TRBJ1-5,TRBV29-1
CASSVVGQLENTGELFF,TRBJ2-2,TRBV9
CAVLSSTDTQYF,TRBJ2-3,TRBV6-5
CASSYRGQGRTLGGYTF,TRBJ1-2,TRBV6-5